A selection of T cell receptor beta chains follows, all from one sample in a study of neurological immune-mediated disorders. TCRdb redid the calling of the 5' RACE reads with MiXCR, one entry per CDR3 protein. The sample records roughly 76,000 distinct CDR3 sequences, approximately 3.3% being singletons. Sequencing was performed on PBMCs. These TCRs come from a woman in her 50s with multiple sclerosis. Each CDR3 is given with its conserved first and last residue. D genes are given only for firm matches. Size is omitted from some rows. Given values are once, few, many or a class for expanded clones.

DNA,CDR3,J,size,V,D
TGCAGTGCTAGTGAACAACCGATTAGTTCAACCCTCAACTTT,CSASEQPISSTLNF,TRBJ1-6,.,TRBV20-1,.
TGTGCCAGCTCCAACCGGGACACTTTAAGAGGAAACACCATATATTTT,CASSNRDTLRGNTIYF,TRBJ1-3,many,TRBV18,.
TGCGCCAGCAGCCAAGACCACCGGTACCGAAACACCGGGGAGCTGTTTTTT,CASSQDHRYRNTGELFF,TRBJ2-2,many,TRBV4-1,.
TGTGCCAGCAGTCCTACAGGGGGCTCCTACAATGAGCAGTTCTTC,CASSPTGGSYNEQFF,TRBJ2-1,many,TRBV12-3/TRBV12-4,TRBD1
TGTGCCAGCAGAGTAAGCGGGAGTTTTAACAATGAGCAGTTCTTC,CASRVSGSFNNEQFF,TRBJ2-1,many,TRBV6-2/TRBV6-3,TRBD2
TGTGCCAGCAGTCTAACTAGCGTCAGCACAGATACGCAGTATTTT,CASSLTSVSTDTQYF,TRBJ2-3,many,TRBV7-9,TRBD2
TGTGCCAGCAGCCTGGGACGGCAGAACACTGAAGCTTTCTTT,CASSLGRQNTEAFF,TRBJ1-1,many,TRBV7-2,.
TGTGCCAGCAGCCGCACTAGCGGGAGGGGTACAGATACGCAGTATTTT,CASSRTSGRGTDTQYF,TRBJ2-3,many,TRBV7-2,TRBD2
TGTGCCAGCACCCTCTATAGGAACACTGAAGCTTTCTTT,CASTLYRNTEAFF,TRBJ1-1,.,TRBV6-2/TRBV6-3,.
TGCGCCAGCAGCCGAGAGGCAGGGTACGACTATGGCTACACCTTC,CASSREAGYDYGYTF,TRBJ1-2,many,TRBV4-3,.
TGTGCCAGCAGTTTACAGGGGGATCAGCCCCAGCATTTT,CASSLQGDQPQHF,TRBJ1-5,many,TRBV12-3/TRBV12-4,TRBD1
TGCGCCAGCAGCTTTTCTCCGGTGAGCTCTGGGGCCAACGTCCTGACTTTC,CASSFSPVSSGANVLTF,TRBJ2-6,many,TRBV5-1,.
TGTGCCAGCAGCACTGGGACAAATGTAGGACCCCAGCATTTT,CASSTGTNVGPQHF,TRBJ1-5,many,TRBV7-2,.
TGTGCCAGCAGTTCATTACCGGGACAGGGTAAGCCCTACGAGCAGTACTTC,CASSSLPGQGKPYEQYF,TRBJ2-7,many,TRBV12-3/TRBV12-4,TRBD1
TGCGCCAGCAGCTTGGGGCAGGGAGGAGTATACGAGCAGTACTTC,CASSLGQGGVYEQYF,TRBJ2-7,many,TRBV5-1,.
TGTGCCAGCAGCTTGGACCGGGCTCTACAGGGAACTGAAGCTTTCTTT,CASSLDRALQGTEAFF,TRBJ1-1,many,TRBV5-6,.
TGCAGCGTTGAAGATCTTGGTTTGGGACAGCAAGGCGAGACCCAGTACTTC,CSVEDLGLGQQGETQYF,TRBJ2-5,.,TRBV29-1,TRBD1
TGCAGTGCTAGACCGGGACCTAGCACAGATACGCAGTATTTT,CSARPGPSTDTQYF,TRBJ2-3,many,TRBV20-1,.
TGCGCCAGCAGCCAAGATTTTCGGGCTGGGGCCAACGTCCTGACTTTC,CASSQDFRAGANVLTF,TRBJ2-6,many,TRBV4-3,.
TGTGCCAGCAGTTTTTGGGCAGGTCAGCCCCAGCATTTT,CASSFWAGQPQHF,TRBJ1-5,many,TRBV27,.
TGTGCCAGCAGTTACGCGGGGTACGAGCAGTACTTC,CASSYAGYEQYF,TRBJ2-7,many,TRBV6-2/TRBV6-3,.
TGTGCCACCAGTACCCTAGCGGGAGCTTGGGATACGCAGTATTTT,CATSTLAGAWDTQYF,TRBJ2-3,many,TRBV24-1,TRBD2
TGTGCCACCAGCAACTTTTTAGGCCCTACGAATCAGCCCCAGCATTTT,CATSNFLGPTNQPQHF,TRBJ1-5,.,TRBV15,.
TGCGCCAGCAGCTTGGCCCTGGGATCGACTGAAGCTTTCTTT,CASSLALGSTEAFF,TRBJ1-1,many,TRBV5-1,.
TGTGCCAGCAGTTCCCCTAGCGGGGGCTCCTACGAGCAGTACTTC,CASSSPSGGSYEQYF,TRBJ2-7,many,TRBV28,TRBD2
TGCGCCAGCAGCTTGCTTCCTTCGGAGACCCAGTACTTC,CASSLLPSETQYF,TRBJ2-5,many,TRBV5-1,.
TGTGCCAGCAGCTTGGAGGACGTCGGAAACACCATATATTTT,CASSLEDVGNTIYF,TRBJ1-3,many,TRBV7-9,.
TGTGCCATCAGTCCGGGCCCAGATACGCAGTATTTT,CAISPGPDTQYF,TRBJ2-3,many,TRBV10-3,.
TGCAGTGCTAGACTTCTGACGGGGGAAGCTCATGAAAAACTGTTTTTT,CSARLLTGEAHEKLFF,TRBJ1-4,many,TRBV20-1,.
TGTGCCAGCAGCGTGGGACAGGGCCCCCCAGATACGCAGTATTTT,CASSVGQGPPDTQYF,TRBJ2-3,many,TRBV7-2,TRBD1
TGCGCCAGCAGCTACATTGGACAGACCGGCTCACCCCTCCACTTT,CASSYIGQTGSPLHF,TRBJ1-6,many,TRBV5-1,.
TGCGCCAGCAGCCACTTACGACCGGGACTAGCGGCCTACAATGAGCAGTTCTTC,CASSHLRPGLAAYNEQFF,TRBJ2-1,many,TRBV4-3,TRBD2
TGTGCCAGCAGGAACTTAAATCAGCCCCAGCATTTT,CASRNLNQPQHF,TRBJ1-5,many,TRBV12-3/TRBV12-4,.
TGTGCCAGCAGTTTGAGTTGGGGGCGCGAATCTGGCTACACCTTC,CASSLSWGRESGYTF,TRBJ1-2,many,TRBV28,.
TGTGCCAGCAGGGCGCGGCATAATGAGCAGTTCTTC,CASRARHNEQFF,TRBJ2-1,many,TRBV6-2/TRBV6-3,.
TGCAGTGCTAGAGAAGTCAGCGGGGGCTCCTACAATGAGCAGTTCTTC,CSAREVSGGSYNEQFF,TRBJ2-1,many,TRBV20-1,TRBD2
TGTGCCAGCAGTTTAGCCGGACTAGCGACCGGGAATGAGCAGTTCTTC,CASSLAGLATGNEQFF,TRBJ2-1,many,TRBV12-3/TRBV12-4,TRBD2
TGTGCCAGCAGCCAAGGGGACAAGAACACCGGGGAGCTGTTTTTT,CASSQGDKNTGELFF,TRBJ2-2,many,TRBV4-2,.
TGCAGCGTTGATGGTGTCACAGATACGCAGTATTTT,CSVDGVTDTQYF,TRBJ2-3,many,TRBV29-1,.
TGCGCCAGCAGTAACTCGAGGAACACTGAAGCTTTCTTT,CASSNSRNTEAFF,TRBJ1-1,few,TRBV10-1,.
TGTGCCAGCAGACCTTCTATCACCGGGGAGCTGTTTTTT,CASRPSITGELFF,TRBJ2-2,many,TRBV12-3/TRBV12-4,.
TGTGCCAGCAGCTTAACGGGATTCAGGGACCTGCAGTATTTT,CASSLTGFRDLQYF,TRBJ2-3,many,TRBV7-3,.
TGTGCCAGCAGCCACGCAAGAGAGCGGGGCAGGGATACGCAGTATTTT,CASSHARERGRDTQYF,TRBJ2-3,many,TRBV5-4,TRBD2
TGTGCCACCAGCAGAGATCACGTTGGAACGGCGAACACCGGGGAGCTGTTTTTT,CATSRDHVGTANTGELFF,TRBJ2-2,medium-sized,TRBV15,.
TGTGCCACCAGCAGGGGACACGGACAGGTCACAGATACGCAGTATTTT,CATSRGHGQVTDTQYF,TRBJ2-3,many,TRBV15,TRBD1